This T cell receptor (beta chain) was obtained from a study of tissue T cells after allogeneic stem cell transplantation. Points from the study as a whole: Only a limited share of tissue TCRs appeared in blood or spleen. The patient cohort was small and clinically heterogeneous, with limited sampling depth. Some tissue clones might be persisting host cells; their alloreactivity or antigen specificity was not determined.

Sequencing of TCRbeta CDR3 at survey depth gave sequences and template counts. TCRdb's table, derived via immunoSEQ multiplex PCR, lists solely in-frame clones and lacks some. In the table there are about 21,000 clones, almost 70% of which are singletons. In regard to this clone: Antigen unknown. The gene symbols are mouse symbols. The read ends 1 residue shy of where the CDR3 ends; the end is completed using the germline J gene.

The germline V and J ends were trimmed by 2 bases and 0 bases, with 12 bases remaining between them. From germline, CDR1 is LGHNA and CDR2 YNLKQL (reference sequence). The CDR3 is 16 residues long. Sequencing used blood. The clonotype originates from a female BALB/c mouse in good health. The strain's MHC: H2-d. The chain couples TRBV5 to TRBJ2-3; D possibly corresponds to TRBD1 (5 bases). Here the CDR3 reads CASSQQGRGSAETLYF. Partial CDR3 DNA: TGTGCCAGCAGCCAACAGGGTCGAGGGAGTGCAGAAACGCTGTAT.